The rows below give T cell receptor beta chains drawn from one sample of a study of sequential checkpoint blockade in melanoma. Measured with immunoSEQ multiplex PCR; TCRdb has only the in-frame clones, and not every one. This sample yields 9,500 to 12,000 clones, of which around 60% are seen a single time; approximately 15% belongs to the top ten. Sequencing used CD8+ T cells sorted from blood (inferred from file names), obtained from a patient given nivolumab and ipilimumab in sequence. Receptors originate from a human donor with melanoma. CDR3s include the opening cysteine and the closing phenylalanine or tryptophan. D genes are given only for firm matches. The listing skips clone size in some rows; elsewhere it reads once, few, many or a size class.

v_call: TRBV7-7
clone_size: NA
d_call: TRBD1
j_call: TRBJ2-7
cdr3_nt: TGTGCTAGCAGCTACGGGACAGGCGGGACCTACGAGCAGTACTTC
cdr3_aa: CASSYGTGGTYEQYF

v_call: TRBV2
clone_size: NA
d_call: TRBD2
j_call: TRBJ2-1
cdr3_nt: TGTGCCAGCAGTGAAGATGGCGGACTAGCGGGAGGGAATGAGCAGTTCTTC
cdr3_aa: CASSEDGGLAGGNEQFF

v_call: TRBV29-1
clone_size: NA
d_call: TRBD1
j_call: TRBJ2-3
cdr3_nt: TGCAGCGTTGAAGATGGGGGACAGGCCCACACAGATACGCAGTATTTT
cdr3_aa: CSVEDGGQAHTDTQYF

v_call: TRBV9
clone_size: few
d_call: NA
j_call: TRBJ1-2
cdr3_nt: TGTGCCAGCAGCTCCAAGACCGGTGGAGACCGCAACTATGGCTACACCTTC
cdr3_aa: CASSSKTGGDRNYGYTF

v_call: TRBV2
clone_size: NA
d_call: NA
j_call: TRBJ1-3
cdr3_nt: TGTGCCAGCACCCTCCGCGGGGGAAACACCATATATTTT
cdr3_aa: CASTLRGGNTIYF

v_call: TRBV7-2
clone_size: NA
d_call: NA
j_call: TRBJ2-1
cdr3_nt: TGTGCCAGCAGCCCCAGCGTGTACAATGAGCAGTTCTTC
cdr3_aa: CASSPSVYNEQFF

v_call: TRBV7-9
clone_size: large
d_call: NA
j_call: TRBJ1-1
cdr3_nt: TGTGCCAGCAGCTTAAGTGGACACGAAGCTTTCTTT
cdr3_aa: CASSLSGHEAFF

v_call: TRBV15
clone_size: NA
d_call: NA
j_call: TRBJ1-4
cdr3_nt: TGTGCCACCAGCACGGGGGGCAGCGATGAAAAACTGTTTTTT
cdr3_aa: CATSTGGSDEKLFF

v_call: TRBV9
clone_size: NA
d_call: TRBD2
j_call: TRBJ2-7
cdr3_nt: TGTGCCAGCAGCGTAGAGGGTTCGGGACTAGCGGGAGACGAGCAGTACTTC
cdr3_aa: CASSVEGSGLAGDEQYF

v_call: TRBV9
clone_size: medium-sized
d_call: TRBD1
j_call: TRBJ2-7
cdr3_nt: TGTGCCAGCAGCCCGACGTCGGGACAGGGGATTTACGAGCAGTACTTC
cdr3_aa: CASSPTSGQGIYEQYF

v_call: TRBV6-6
clone_size: few
d_call: TRBD1
j_call: TRBJ1-1
cdr3_nt: TGTGCCAGCAGTTACATGACAGGGAGGGAAGCTTTCTTT
cdr3_aa: CASSYMTGREAFF

v_call: TRBV7-6
clone_size: NA
d_call: NA
j_call: TRBJ2-1
cdr3_nt: TGTGCCAGCAGCTATAGCAGCAGCTCCTACAATGAGCAGTTCTTC
cdr3_aa: CASSYSSSSYNEQFF

v_call: TRBV29-1
clone_size: NA
d_call: NA
j_call: TRBJ2-7
cdr3_nt: TGCAGCGTTGAATCCTCCCGCGGCTACGAGCAGTACTTC
cdr3_aa: CSVESSRGYEQYF

v_call: TRBV14
clone_size: NA
d_call: TRBD1
j_call: TRBJ2-2
cdr3_nt: TGTGCCAGCAGCCAAGAGACAGGGGGCGCCGACGGGGAGCTGTTTTTT
cdr3_aa: CASSQETGGADGELFF

v_call: TRBV11-2
clone_size: NA
d_call: NA
j_call: TRBJ2-3
cdr3_nt: TGTGCCAGCAGCTTGTACACAGATACGCAGTATTTT
cdr3_aa: CASSLYTDTQYF

v_call: TRBV19
clone_size: few
d_call: NA
j_call: TRBJ2-5
cdr3_nt: TGTGCCAGTAGTATAGGGGCTAGCGTTTACCAAGAGACCCAGTACTTC
cdr3_aa: CASSIGASVYQETQYF

v_call: TRBV29-1
clone_size: NA
d_call: TRBD1
j_call: TRBJ1-1
cdr3_nt: TGCAGCGTTGAAGGAGCTATACAGGGGTATGAAGCTTTCTTT
cdr3_aa: CSVEGAIQGYEAFF

v_call: TRBV4-3
clone_size: NA
d_call: NA
j_call: TRBJ2-1
cdr3_nt: TGCGCCAGCAGCCAAGACTATGTGGGGGGAGGATACAATGAGCAGTTCTTC
cdr3_aa: CASSQDYVGGGYNEQFF

v_call: TRBV19
clone_size: NA
d_call: NA
j_call: TRBJ1-1
cdr3_nt: TGTGCCAGTAGTATGGGGCCGAACACTGAAGCTTTCTTT
cdr3_aa: CASSMGPNTEAFF

v_call: TRBV28
clone_size: NA
d_call: TRBD1
j_call: TRBJ1-4
cdr3_nt: TGTGCCAGCAGTTTCCCTCTGACAGGGGAGGACGAAAAACTGTTTTTT
cdr3_aa: CASSFPLTGEDEKLFF

v_call: TRBV4-3
clone_size: NA
d_call: NA
j_call: TRBJ1-1
cdr3_nt: TGCGCCAGCAGACCTACATCGGGTGGGAACACTGAAGCTTTCTTT
cdr3_aa: CASRPTSGGNTEAFF

v_call: TRBV4-3
clone_size: NA
d_call: NA
j_call: TRBJ2-7
cdr3_nt: TGCGCCAGCAGCACCGGGACACACTCCTACGAGCAGTACTTC
cdr3_aa: CASSTGTHSYEQYF

v_call: TRBV28
clone_size: few
d_call: TRBD2
j_call: TRBJ2-7
cdr3_nt: TGTGCCAGCAGCCTACTAGCGGAGGTTGTTTACGAGCAGTACTTC
cdr3_aa: CASSLLAEVVYEQYF

v_call: TRBV5-4
clone_size: medium-sized
d_call: NA
j_call: TRBJ1-1
cdr3_nt: TGTGCCAGCAGCTTTGAACGGGTCTCTGAAGCTTTCTTT
cdr3_aa: CASSFERVSEAFF

v_call: TRBV2
clone_size: once
d_call: TRBD1
j_call: TRBJ1-5
cdr3_nt: TGTGCCAGCAGTCACAGGGGAAGCAATCAGCCCCAGCATTTT
cdr3_aa: CASSHRGSNQPQHF

v_call: TRBV6-1
clone_size: NA
d_call: TRBD2
j_call: TRBJ2-1
cdr3_nt: TGTGCCAGCAGCCAACTAGCGGGAGGGTACAATGAGCAGTTCTTC
cdr3_aa: CASSQLAGGYNEQFF